What follows is one T cell receptor (beta chain) and its context. The length of the CDR3 is 15 residues. Trimming cost V 3 bases and J 3 bases, with 12 bases left between them. Germline CDR1 MNHEY, CDR2 SMNVEV (reference sequence). The record originates from a study of blood T cell repertoires in COVID-19. Cohorts were based on clinical histories the participants reported. TCRdb keeps only in-frame clones here, not all; method: immunoSEQ multiplex PCR. Of roughly 290,000 clones detected, around 90% appear once; the ten largest clones hold around 1.7%. Source material: PBMCs or T cells enriched from blood (not recorded which). The chain uses TRBV27 and TRBJ2-1, with a possible D match to TRBD1 (6 bases). The sequence was obtained from a woman between 18 and 30 years old with acute COVID-19. CDR3 amino acids: CASSFPGHSYNEQFF. In DNA form, the CDR3 reads TGTGCCAGCAGTTTCCCGGGACACAGCTACAATGAGCAGTTCTTC.